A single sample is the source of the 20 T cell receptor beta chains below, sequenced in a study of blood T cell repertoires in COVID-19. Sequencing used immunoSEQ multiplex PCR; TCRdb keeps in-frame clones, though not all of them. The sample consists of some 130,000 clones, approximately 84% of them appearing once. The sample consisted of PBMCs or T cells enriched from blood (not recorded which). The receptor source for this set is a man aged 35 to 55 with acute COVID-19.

The CDR3 reads CASSLGGAGGPWDTQYF. The CDR3 DNA reads as TGTGCCAGCAGCTTAGGAGGAGCGGGGGGGCCATGGGATACGCAGTATTTT. This chain joins TRBV11-2 and TRBJ2-3, with 10 bases aligning to TRBD2. CDR1 is SGHAT, CDR2 FQNNGV, per germline. Losses at the gene ends were 1 base for V and 6 bases for J; bases not matched to a gene: 10. The CDR3 covers 17 residues.

The CDR3 is CASSEDRGPDTQYF. For the CDR3, the DNA is TGTGCCAGCAGTGAAGACAGGGGCCCAGATACGCAGTATTTT. This sequence joins TRBV6-1 and TRBJ2-3; 7 bases agree with TRBD1. Germline trimming cut 1 base from V and 4 bases from J; bases unmatched to any gene: 2. Germline V lookup: CDR1 MNHNS, CDR2 SASEGT. CDR3 length: 14 amino acids.

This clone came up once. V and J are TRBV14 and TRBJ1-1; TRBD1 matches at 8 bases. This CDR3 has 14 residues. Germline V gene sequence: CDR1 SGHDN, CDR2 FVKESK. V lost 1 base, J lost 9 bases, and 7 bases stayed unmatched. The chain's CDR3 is CASSQARDRRKAFF. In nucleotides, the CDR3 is TGTGCCAGCAGCCAAGCCCGGGACAGGCGAAAAGCTTTCTTT.

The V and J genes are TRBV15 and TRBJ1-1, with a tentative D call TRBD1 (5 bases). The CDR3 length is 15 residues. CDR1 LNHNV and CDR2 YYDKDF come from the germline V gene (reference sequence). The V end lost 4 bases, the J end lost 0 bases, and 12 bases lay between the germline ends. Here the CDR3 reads CATSNRRVLNTEAFF. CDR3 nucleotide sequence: TGTGCCACCAGCAACCGCAGGGTTCTGAACACTGAAGCTTTCTTT.

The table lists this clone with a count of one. CDR3 coding DNA: TGTGCCAGCAATACTTTATCCGGGGGCTACGAGCAGTACTTC. It yields the protein CASNTLSGGYEQYF. The chain uses TRBV6-5 and TRBJ2-7; tentatively, D is TRBD2 (6 bases). CDR1 and CDR2 from the germline V gene are MNHEY and SVGAGI. The V gene lost 7 bases and the J gene lost 3 bases, with 16 bases spanning the gap. The CDR3 runs 14 residues.

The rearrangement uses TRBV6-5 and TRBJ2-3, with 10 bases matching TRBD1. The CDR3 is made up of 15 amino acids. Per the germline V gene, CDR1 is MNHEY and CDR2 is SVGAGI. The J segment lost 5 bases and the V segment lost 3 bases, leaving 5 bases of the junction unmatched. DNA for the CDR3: TGTGCCAGCAGTTATACCGGGACAGGGGTAGATACGCAGTATTTT. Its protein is CASSYTGTGVDTQYF.

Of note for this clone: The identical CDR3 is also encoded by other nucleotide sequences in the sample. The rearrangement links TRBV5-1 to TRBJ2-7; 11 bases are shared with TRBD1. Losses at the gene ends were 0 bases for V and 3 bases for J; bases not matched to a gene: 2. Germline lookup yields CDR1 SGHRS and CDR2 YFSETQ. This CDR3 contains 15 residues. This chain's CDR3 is CASSLVGTGGYEQYF. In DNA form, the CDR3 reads TGCGCCAGCAGCTTGGTTGGGACAGGGGGCTACGAGCAGTACTTC.

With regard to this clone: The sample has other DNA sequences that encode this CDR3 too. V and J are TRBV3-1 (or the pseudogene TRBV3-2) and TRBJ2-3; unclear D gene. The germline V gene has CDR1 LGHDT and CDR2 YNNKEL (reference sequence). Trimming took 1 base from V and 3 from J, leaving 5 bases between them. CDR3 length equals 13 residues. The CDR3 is CASSQGATDTQYF. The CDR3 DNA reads TGTGCCAGCAGCCAAGGGGCGACAGATACGCAGTATTTT.

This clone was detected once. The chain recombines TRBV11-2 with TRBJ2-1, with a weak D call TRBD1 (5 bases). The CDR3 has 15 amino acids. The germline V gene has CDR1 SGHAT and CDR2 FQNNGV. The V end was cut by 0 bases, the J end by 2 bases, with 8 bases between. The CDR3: CASSLEATAYNEQFF. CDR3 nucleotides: TGTGCCAGCAGCTTAGAAGCGACAGCCTACAATGAGCAGTTCTTC.

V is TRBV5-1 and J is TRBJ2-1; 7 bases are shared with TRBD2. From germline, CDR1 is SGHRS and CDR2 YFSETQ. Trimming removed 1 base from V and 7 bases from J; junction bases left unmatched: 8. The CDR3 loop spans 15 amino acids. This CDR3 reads CASSLMRESENEQFF. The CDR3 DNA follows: TGCGCCAGCAGCTTGATGCGGGAGAGTGAGAATGAGCAGTTCTTC.

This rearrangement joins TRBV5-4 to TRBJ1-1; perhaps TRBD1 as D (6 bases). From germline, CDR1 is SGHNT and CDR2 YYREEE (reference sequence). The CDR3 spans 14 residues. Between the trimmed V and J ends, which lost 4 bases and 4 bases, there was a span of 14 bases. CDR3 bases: TGTGCCAGCAGCCCACAGGGACCTACCACTGAAGCTTTCTTT. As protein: CASSPQGPTTEAFF.

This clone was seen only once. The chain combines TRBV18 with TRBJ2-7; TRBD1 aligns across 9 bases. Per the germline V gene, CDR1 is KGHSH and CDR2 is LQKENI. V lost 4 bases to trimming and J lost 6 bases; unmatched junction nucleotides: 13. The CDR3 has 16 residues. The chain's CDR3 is CASSRSGTGIFIEQYF. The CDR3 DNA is TGTGCCAGCTCACGATCCGGGACAGGGATTTTCATCGAGCAGTACTTC.

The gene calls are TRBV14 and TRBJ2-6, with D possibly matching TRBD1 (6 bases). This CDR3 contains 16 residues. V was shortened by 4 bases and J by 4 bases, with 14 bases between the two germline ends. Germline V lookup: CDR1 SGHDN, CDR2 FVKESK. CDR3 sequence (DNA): TGTGCCAGCAGCCCCCTACCAGGGGCCGGGGCCAACGTCCTGACTTTC. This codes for CASSPLPGAGANVLTF.

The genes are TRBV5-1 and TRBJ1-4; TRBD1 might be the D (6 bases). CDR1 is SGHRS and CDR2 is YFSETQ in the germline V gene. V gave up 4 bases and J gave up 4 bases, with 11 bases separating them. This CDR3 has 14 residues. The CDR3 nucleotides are TGCGCCAGCAGCCAGGGACAACGTAATGAAAAACTGTTTTTT. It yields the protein CASSQGQRNEKLFF.

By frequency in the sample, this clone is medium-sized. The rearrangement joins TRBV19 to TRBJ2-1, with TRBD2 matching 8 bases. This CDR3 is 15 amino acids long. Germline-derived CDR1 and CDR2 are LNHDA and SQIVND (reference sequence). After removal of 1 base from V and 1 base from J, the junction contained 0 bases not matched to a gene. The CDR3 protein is CASSIASGSYNEQFF. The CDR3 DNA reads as TGTGCCAGTAGTATAGCTAGCGGGTCCTACAATGAGCAGTTCTTC.

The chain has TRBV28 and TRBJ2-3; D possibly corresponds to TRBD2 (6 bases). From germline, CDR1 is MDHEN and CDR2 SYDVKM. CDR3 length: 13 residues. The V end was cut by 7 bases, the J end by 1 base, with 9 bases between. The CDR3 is CASTPGGTDTQYF. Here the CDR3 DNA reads TGTGCCAGCACCCCGGGGGGCACAGATACGCAGTATTTT.

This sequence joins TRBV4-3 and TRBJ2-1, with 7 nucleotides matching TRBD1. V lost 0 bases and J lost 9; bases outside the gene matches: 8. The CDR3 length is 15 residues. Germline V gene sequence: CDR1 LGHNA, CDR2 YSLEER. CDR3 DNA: TGCGCCAGCAGCCAAGAAGAGAGGACAGGAGCTGAGCAGTTCTTC. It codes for CASSQEERTGAEQFF.

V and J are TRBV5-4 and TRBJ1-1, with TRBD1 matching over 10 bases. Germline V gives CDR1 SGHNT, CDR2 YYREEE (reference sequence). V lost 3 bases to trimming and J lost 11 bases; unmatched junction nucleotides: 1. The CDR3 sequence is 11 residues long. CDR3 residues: CASSSDRGAFF. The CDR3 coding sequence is TGTGCCAGCAGCTCGGACAGGGGGGCTTTCTTT.

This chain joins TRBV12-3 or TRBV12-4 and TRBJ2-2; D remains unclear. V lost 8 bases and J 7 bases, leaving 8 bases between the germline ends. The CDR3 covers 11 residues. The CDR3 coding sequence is TGTGCCAGCTCTGGCAGCGGGGAGCTGTTTTTT. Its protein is CASSGSGELFF.

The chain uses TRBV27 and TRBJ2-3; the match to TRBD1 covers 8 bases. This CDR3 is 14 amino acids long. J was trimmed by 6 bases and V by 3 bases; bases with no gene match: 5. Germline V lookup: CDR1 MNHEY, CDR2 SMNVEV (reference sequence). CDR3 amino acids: CASSFAGGADTQYF. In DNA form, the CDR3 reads TGTGCCAGCAGTTTCGCAGGGGGCGCGGATACGCAGTATTTT.